This entry lists 10 T cell receptor beta chains sequenced from one sample in a study of neoadjuvant anti-PD-1 for oral cavity cancer. Clones were sequenced by immunoSEQ multiplex PCR, and TCRdb holds only the in-frame ones, with some missing. The repertoire holds under 85,000 clones, with approximately 84% as singletons. The sequencing here drew on PBMCs, taken before nivolumab (anti-PD-1) treatment. All receptors derive from a person between 40 and 85 years old with oral cavity squamous cell carcinoma.

CDR3 region: CASSQDKLRGVSYTF. The CDR3, as DNA: TGCGCCAGCAGCCAAGATAAGCTTAGGGGGGTCAGCTACACCTTC. The chain uses TRBV4-1 and TRBJ1-2, with D possibly matching TRBD1 (6 bases). The CDR3 has 15 amino acids. Germline CDR1 reads MGHRA; CDR2 reads YSYEKL. Trimming pared 0 bases from V and 9 bases from J, leaving 17 bases between.

This chain links TRBV7-9 with TRBJ1-2; 9 bases map to TRBD1. J lost 5 bases, V lost 5 bases, and 15 bases had no gene match. This CDR3 contains 17 residues. CDR1 is SEHNR, CDR2 FQNEAQ, per germline (reference sequence). The CDR3 DNA reads TGTGCCAGCAGCCCACCGCGGGGACAGGGCCCTTCTTATGGCTACACCTTC. Translating gives CASSPPRGQGPSYGYTF.

CDR3 residues: CAWSVSASGANVLTF. Written as DNA, the CDR3 is TGTGCCTGGAGTGTATCCGCGTCTGGGGCCAACGTCCTGACTTTC. V usage is TRBV30 and J usage is TRBJ2-6; D is uncertain. The CDR3 runs 15 residues. Between the trimmed V and J ends, which lost 0 bases and 1 base, there was a span of 7 bases. The germline gives CDR1 GTSNPN, CDR2 SVGIG (reference sequence).

The rearrangement uses TRBV28 and TRBJ2-2; possible D gene TRBD2, 6 bases. CDR3 length equals 15 residues. Trimming removed 2 bases from V and 5 bases from J, with 12 bases in between. Germline V gene lookup returns CDR1 MDHEN and CDR2 SYDVKM. CDR3 amino acids: CASSLAGPGTGELFF. The CDR3, as DNA: TGTGCCAGCAGTTTAGCGGGGCCGGGGACCGGGGAGCTGTTTTTT.

This clone was seen just once. The chain recombines TRBV28 with TRBJ2-2, with D perhaps matching TRBD2 (6 bases). Trimming cost V 5 bases and J 2 bases, with 15 bases left between them. This CDR3 is built from 16 residues. CDR1 and CDR2 from the germline V gene are MDHEN and SYDVKM. The CDR3 sequence is CASSPGGGFNTGELFF. The CDR3 DNA follows: TGTGCCAGCAGTCCAGGTGGAGGGTTCAACACCGGGGAGCTGTTTTTT. The whole variable domain, filled in from reference TRBV28 and TRBJ2-2, reads DVKVTQSSRYLVKRTGEKVFLECVQDMDHENMFWYRQDPGLGLRLIYFSYDVKMKEKGDIPEGYSVSREKKERFSLILESASTNQTSMYLCASSPGGGFNTGELFFGEGSRLTVL.

The chain carries TRBV5-1 and TRBJ2-1; D uncertain. The V end lost 2 bases, the J end lost 0 bases, and 9 bases lay between the germline ends. CDR1 SGHRS and CDR2 YFSETQ come from the germline V gene. The CDR3 has 15 amino acids. Here the CDR3 DNA reads TGCGCCAGCAGCTTACCCGGGTCCTCCTACAATGAGCAGTTCTTC. This sequence encodes CASSLPGSSYNEQFF. The full variable domain, with the rest looked up from reference TRBV5-1 and TRBJ2-1, is KAGVTQTPRYLIKTRGQQVTLSCSPISGHRSVSWYQQTPGQGLQFLFEYFSETQRNKGNFPGRFSGRQFSNSRSEMNVSTLELGDSALYLCASSLPGSSYNEQFFGPGTRLTVL.

V and J are TRBV9 and TRBJ2-5; either TRBD1 or TRBD2 may supply D (6 bases each). V lost 3 bases, J lost 1 base, and 16 bases lay in between. The CDR3 covers 16 residues. From germline, CDR1 is SGDLS and CDR2 YYNGEE. CDR3 in DNA: TGTGCCAGCAGCGCAAGGCCTGGGGGGCCCCAAGAGACCCAGTACTTC. Its translation is CASSARPGGPQETQYF.

This clone was found a few times. J is TRBJ1-2 and V is TRBV6-1; a possible D gene is TRBD1 (5 bases). Germline V lookup: CDR1 MNHNS, CDR2 SASEGT. Trimming took 0 bases from V and 3 from J, leaving 5 bases between them. This CDR3 region has 13 residues. The CDR3, as DNA: TGTGCCAGCAGTGAAGCAGGGGACTATGGCTACACCTTC. Protein sequence: CASSEAGDYGYTF.

The chain carries TRBV29-1 and TRBJ2-3, with a tentative D call TRBD1 (6 bases). The CDR3 has 11 residues. V lost 4 bases and J 10 bases, leaving 12 bases between the germline ends. Per germline, CDR1 SQVTM and CDR2 ANQGSEA. CDR3 residues: CSVGEGTSQYF. In DNA form, the CDR3 reads TGCAGCGTTGGCGAGGGGACATCGCAGTATTTT.

This chain uses TRBV7-9 with TRBJ2-7; D remains unclear. CDR3 length equals 13 residues. Between the trimmed V and J ends, which lost 1 base and 3 bases, there was a span of 7 bases. CDR1 is SEHNR and CDR2 is FQNEAQ in the germline V gene (reference sequence). CDR3 DNA: TGTGCCAGCAGCTTAGAACCAGTCTACGAGCAGTACTTC. It codes for CASSLEPVYEQYF.